The rows below give T cell receptor beta chains drawn from one sample of a study of blood T cell repertoires in COVID-19. Sequencing used immunoSEQ multiplex PCR; TCRdb keeps in-frame clones, though not all of them. The repertoire holds roughly 230,000 clones, 89% seen once, with approximately 5% in the top ten. Material: peripheral blood. These receptors were obtained from a woman between 40 and 50 years old who had recovered from COVID-19. The CDR3 runs from the conserved cysteine through the conserved F or W. D genes are given only for firm matches. A row's size may be missing; if present it is once, few, many or a size class.

NA	NA	TRBV5-6	TRBJ2-2	CASSLAGGAGRGELFF	TGTGCCAGCAGCTTGGCCGGAGGAGCGGGCAGGGGGGAGCTGTTTTTT
NA	NA	TRBV7-9	TRBJ1-1	CASSLVGEGGTEAFF	TGTGCCAGCAGCTTAGTCGGGGAGGGGGGCACTGAAGCTTTCTTT
TRBD2	NA	TRBV5-8	TRBJ2-5	CASRWMTSGRRETQYF	TGTGCCAGCAGGTGGATGACTAGCGGGAGGAGAGAGACCCAGTACTTC
TRBD1	once	TRBV5-6	TRBJ1-6	CASSSRSGQGKGSPLHF	TGTGCCAGCAGCTCAAGATCGGGACAGGGAAAAGGCTCACCCCTCCACTTT
NA	NA	TRBV18	TRBJ1-1	CASSPPAETEAFF	TGTGCCAGCTCACCACCGGCGGAGACTGAAGCTTTCTTT
NA	NA	TRBV18	TRBJ1-1	CASSPLAGVAEAFF	TGTGCCAGCTCACCACTGGCAGGGGTAGCTGAAGCTTTCTTT
TRBD1	NA	TRBV6-4	TRBJ1-1	CASSRRQGWVNTEAFF	TGTGCCAGCAGCCGGAGACAGGGTTGGGTGAACACTGAAGCTTTCTTT
NA	NA	TRBV19	TRBJ1-4	CASSIGGEYSTNEKLFF	TGTGCCAGTAGTATAGGTGGGGAGTACTCAACTAATGAAAAACTGTTTTTT
NA	NA	TRBV6-2/TRBV6-3	TRBJ1-5	CASSTGGRQPQHF	TGTGCCAGCAGTACCGGGGGGCGTCAGCCCCAGCATTTT
NA	NA	TRBV3-1/TRBV3-2	TRBJ2-3	CASSRTRQSTSTDTQYF	TGTGCCAGCAGCCGAACCCGCCAATCCACTAGCACAGATACGCAGTATTTT
NA	NA	TRBV9	TRBJ1-3	CASSVGRGTGNTIYF	TGTGCCAGCAGCGTCGGGAGGGGGACTGGAAACACCATATATTTT
NA	NA	TRBV28	TRBJ2-5	CASSNPTLQETQYF	TGTGCCAGCAGCAACCCGACATTACAAGAGACCCAGTACTTC